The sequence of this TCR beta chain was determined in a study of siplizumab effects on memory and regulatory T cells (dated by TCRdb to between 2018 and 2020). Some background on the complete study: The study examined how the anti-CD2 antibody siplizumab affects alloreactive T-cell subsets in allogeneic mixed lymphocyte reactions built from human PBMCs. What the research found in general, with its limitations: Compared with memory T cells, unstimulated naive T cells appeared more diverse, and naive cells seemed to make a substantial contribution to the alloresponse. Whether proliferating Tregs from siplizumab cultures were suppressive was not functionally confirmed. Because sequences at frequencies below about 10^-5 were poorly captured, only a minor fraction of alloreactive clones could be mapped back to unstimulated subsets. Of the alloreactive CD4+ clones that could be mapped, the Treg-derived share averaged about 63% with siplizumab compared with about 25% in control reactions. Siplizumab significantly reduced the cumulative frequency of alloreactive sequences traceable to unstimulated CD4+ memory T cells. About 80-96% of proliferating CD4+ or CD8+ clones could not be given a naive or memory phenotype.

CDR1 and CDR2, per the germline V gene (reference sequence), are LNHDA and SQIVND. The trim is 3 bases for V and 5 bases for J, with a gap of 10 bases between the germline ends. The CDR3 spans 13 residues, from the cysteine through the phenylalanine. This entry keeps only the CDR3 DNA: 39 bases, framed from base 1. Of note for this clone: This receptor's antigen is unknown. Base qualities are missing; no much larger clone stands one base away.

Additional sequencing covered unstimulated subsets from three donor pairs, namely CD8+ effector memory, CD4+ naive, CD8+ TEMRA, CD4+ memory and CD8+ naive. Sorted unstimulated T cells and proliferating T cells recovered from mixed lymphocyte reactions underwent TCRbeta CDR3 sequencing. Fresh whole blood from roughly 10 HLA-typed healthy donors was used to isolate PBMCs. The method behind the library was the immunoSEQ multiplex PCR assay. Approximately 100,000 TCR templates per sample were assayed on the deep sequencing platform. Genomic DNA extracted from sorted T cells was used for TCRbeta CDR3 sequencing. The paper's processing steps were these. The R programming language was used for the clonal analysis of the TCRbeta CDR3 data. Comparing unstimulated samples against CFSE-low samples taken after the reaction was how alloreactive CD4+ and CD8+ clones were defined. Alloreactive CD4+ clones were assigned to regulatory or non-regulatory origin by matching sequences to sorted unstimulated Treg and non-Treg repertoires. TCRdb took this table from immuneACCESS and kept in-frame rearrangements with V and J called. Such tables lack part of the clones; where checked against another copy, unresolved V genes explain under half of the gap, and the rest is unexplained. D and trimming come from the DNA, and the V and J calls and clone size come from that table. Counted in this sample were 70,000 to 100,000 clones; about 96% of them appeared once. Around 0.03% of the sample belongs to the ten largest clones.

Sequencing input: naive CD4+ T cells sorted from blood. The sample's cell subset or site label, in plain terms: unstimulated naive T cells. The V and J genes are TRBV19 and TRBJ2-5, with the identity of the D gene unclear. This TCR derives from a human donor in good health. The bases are TGTGCCAGTAGTATCGCTGTCGGGGAGACCCAGTACTTC. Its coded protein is CASSIAVGETQYF.